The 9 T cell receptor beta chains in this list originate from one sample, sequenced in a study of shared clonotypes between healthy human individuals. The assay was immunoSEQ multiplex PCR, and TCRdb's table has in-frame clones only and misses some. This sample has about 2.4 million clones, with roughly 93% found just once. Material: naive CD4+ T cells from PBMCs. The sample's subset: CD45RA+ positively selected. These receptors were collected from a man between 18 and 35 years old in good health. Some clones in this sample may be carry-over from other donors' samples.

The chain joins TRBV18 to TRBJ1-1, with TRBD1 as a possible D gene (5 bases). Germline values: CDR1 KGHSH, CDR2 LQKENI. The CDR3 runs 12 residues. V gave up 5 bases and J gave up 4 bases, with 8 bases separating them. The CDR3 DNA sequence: TGTGCCAGCTCAGGGGGTGGCACTGAAGCTTTCTTT. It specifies CASSGGGTEAFF.

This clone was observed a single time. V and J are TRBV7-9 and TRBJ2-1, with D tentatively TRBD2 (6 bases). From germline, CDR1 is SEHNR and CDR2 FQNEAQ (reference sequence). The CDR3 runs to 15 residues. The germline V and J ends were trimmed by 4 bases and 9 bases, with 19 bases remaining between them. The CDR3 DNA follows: TGTGCCAGCAGCTCCCAAACGGGAGAGGGGATTGAGCAGTTCTTC. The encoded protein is CASSSQTGEGIEQFF.

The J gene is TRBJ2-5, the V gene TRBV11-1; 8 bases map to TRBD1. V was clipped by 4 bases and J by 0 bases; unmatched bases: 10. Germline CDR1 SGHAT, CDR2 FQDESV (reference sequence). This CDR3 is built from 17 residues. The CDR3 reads CASSSGSRTGNQETQYF. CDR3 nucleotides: TGTGCCAGCAGCTCGGGGTCAAGGACAGGGAACCAAGAGACCCAGTACTTC.

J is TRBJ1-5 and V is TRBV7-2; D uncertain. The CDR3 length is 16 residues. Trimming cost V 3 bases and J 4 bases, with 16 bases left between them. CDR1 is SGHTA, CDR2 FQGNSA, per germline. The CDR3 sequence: CASSLGPQALNQPQHF. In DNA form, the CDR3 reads TGTGCCAGCAGCTTGGGCCCCCAGGCCCTTAATCAGCCCCAGCATTTT.

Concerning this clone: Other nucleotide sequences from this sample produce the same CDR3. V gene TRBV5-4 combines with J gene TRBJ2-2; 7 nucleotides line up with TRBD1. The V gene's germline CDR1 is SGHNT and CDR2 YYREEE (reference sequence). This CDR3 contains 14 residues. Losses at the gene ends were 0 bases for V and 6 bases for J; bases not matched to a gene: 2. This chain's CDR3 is CASSLVQGAGELFF. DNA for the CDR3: TGTGCCAGCAGCTTGGTCCAGGGGGCCGGGGAGCTGTTTTTT.

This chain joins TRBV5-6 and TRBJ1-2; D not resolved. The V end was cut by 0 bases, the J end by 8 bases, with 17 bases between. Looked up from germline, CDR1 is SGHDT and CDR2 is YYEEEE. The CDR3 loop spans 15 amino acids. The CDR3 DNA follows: TGTGCCAGCAGCTTGGGGGCACCCGCGTTAAAAGGCTACACCTTC. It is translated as CASSLGAPALKGYTF.

The CDR3 nucleotides read TGTGCCAGCAGCGTAGCCCAGACTAGCGGGAAAACCGGGGAGCTGTTTTTT. Translated: CASSVAQTSGKTGELFF. The chain links TRBV9 to TRBJ2-2; 11 bases align to TRBD2. The CDR3 covers 17 residues. The germline gives CDR1 SGDLS, CDR2 YYNGEE. With V trimmed by 0 bases and J by 5 bases, 6 bases remained unmatched.

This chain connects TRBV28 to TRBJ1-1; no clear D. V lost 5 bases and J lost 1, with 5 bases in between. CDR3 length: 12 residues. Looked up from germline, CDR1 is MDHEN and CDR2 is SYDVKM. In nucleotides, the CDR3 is TGTGCCAGCAGTGAGAGGAACACTGAAGCTTTCTTT. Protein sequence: CASSERNTEAFF.

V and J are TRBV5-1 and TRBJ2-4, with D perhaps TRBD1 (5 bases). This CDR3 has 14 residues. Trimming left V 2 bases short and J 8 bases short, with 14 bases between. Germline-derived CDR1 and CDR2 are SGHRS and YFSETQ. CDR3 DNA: TGCGCCAGCAGCTTATATAGGGGTTGGGACATTCAGTACTTC. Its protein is CASSLYRGWDIQYF.